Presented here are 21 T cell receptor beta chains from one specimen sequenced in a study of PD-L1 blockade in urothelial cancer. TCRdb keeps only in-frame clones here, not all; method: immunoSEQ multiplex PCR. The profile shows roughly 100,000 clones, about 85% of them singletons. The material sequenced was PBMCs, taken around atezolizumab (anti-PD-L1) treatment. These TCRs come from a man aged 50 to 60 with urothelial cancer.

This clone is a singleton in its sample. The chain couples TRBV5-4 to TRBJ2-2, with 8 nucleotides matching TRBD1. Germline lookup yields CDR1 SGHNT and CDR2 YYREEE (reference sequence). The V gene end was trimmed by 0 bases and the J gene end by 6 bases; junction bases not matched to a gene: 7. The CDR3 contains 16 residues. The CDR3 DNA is TGTGCCAGCAGCTTGGGGACAGGGTTGTTTGCCGGGGAGCTGTTTTTT. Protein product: CASSLGTGLFAGELFF.

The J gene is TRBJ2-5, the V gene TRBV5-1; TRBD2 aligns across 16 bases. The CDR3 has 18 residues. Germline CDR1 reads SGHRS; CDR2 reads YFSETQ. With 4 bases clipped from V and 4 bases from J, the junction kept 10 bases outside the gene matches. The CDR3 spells CASSTTGTSGRAGETQYF. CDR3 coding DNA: TGCGCCAGCAGCACCACCGGGACTAGCGGGAGGGCGGGAGAGACCCAGTACTTC.

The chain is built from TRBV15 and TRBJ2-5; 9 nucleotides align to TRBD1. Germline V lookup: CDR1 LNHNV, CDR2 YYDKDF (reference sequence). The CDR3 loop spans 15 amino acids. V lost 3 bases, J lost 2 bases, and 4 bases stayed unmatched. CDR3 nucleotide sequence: TGTGCCACCAGCAGTTTACAGGGGGCTCAAGAGACCCAGTACTTC. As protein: CATSSLQGAQETQYF.

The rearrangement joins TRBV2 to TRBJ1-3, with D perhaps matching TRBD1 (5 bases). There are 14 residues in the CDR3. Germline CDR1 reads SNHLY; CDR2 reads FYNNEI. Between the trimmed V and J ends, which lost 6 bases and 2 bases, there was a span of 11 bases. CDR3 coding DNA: TGTGCCAGCAGCCCTCAGGGCCCTGGAAACACCATATATTTT. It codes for CASSPQGPGNTIYF.

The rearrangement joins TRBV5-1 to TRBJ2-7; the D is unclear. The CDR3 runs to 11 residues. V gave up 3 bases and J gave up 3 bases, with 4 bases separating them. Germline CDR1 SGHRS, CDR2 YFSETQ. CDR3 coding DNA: TGCGCCAGCAGCTCCTTCTACGAGCAGTACTTC. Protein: CASSSFYEQYF. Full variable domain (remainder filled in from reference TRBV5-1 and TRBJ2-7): KAGVTQTPRYLIKTRGQQVTLSCSPISGHRSVSWYQQTPGQGLQFLFEYFSETQRNKGNFPGRFSGRQFSNSRSEMNVSTLELGDSALYLCASSSFYEQYFGPGTRLTVT.

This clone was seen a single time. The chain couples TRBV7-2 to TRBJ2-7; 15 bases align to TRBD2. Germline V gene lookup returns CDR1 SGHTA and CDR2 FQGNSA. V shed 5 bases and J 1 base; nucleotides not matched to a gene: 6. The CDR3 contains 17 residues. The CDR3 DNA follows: TGTGCCAGCAGCCCACGGACTAGCGGGAGGGGGTCCTACGAGCAGTACTTC. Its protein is CASSPRTSGRGSYEQYF.

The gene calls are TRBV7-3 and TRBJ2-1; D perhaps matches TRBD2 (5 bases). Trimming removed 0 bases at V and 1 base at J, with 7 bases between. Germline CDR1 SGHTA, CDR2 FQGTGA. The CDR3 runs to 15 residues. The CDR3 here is CASSLTGKSYNEQFF. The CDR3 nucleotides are TGTGCCAGCAGCTTAACCGGGAAGTCCTACAATGAGCAGTTCTTC.

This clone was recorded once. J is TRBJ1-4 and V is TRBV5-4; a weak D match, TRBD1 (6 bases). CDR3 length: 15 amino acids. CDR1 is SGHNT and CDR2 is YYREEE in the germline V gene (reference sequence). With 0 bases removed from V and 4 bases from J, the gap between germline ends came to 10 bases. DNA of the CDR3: TGTGCCAGCAGCTTGGAGACAGGATTTAATGAAAAACTGTTTTTT. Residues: CASSLETGFNEKLFF.

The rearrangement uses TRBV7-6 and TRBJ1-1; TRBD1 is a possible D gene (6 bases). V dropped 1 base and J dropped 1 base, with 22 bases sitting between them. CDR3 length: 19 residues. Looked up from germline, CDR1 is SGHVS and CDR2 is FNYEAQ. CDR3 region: CASSLEAGAKISRNTEAFF. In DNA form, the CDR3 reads TGTGCCAGCAGCTTAGAGGCAGGGGCAAAGATCTCCCGGAACACTGAAGCTTTCTTT.

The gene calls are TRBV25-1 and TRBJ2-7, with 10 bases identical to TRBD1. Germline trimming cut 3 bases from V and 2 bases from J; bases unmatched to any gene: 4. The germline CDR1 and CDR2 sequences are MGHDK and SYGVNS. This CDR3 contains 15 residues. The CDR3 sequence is CASSDSGQGAYEQYF. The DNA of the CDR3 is TGTGCCAGCAGTGATTCTGGACAGGGGGCCTACGAGCAGTACTTC.

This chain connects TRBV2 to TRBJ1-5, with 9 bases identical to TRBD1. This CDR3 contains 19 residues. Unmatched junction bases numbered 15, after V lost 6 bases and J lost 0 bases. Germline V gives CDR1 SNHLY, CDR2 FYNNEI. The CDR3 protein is CASSDSGTGNFYSNQPQHF. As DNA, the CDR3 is TGTGCCAGCAGCGATTCCGGGACAGGGAATTTTTATAGCAATCAGCCCCAGCATTTT. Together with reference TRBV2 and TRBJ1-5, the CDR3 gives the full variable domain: EPEVTQTPSHQVTQMGQEVILRCVPISNHLYFYWYRQILGQKVEFLVSFYNNEISEKSEIFDDQFSVERPDGSNFTLKIRSTKLEDSAMYFCASSDSGTGNFYSNQPQHFGDGTRLSIL.

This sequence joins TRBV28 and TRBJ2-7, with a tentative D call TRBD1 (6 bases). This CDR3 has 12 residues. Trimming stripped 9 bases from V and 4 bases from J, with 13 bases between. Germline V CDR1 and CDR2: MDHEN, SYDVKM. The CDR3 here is CASRTAKYEQYF. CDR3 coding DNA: TGTGCCAGTAGGACAGCTAAATACGAGCAGTACTTC.

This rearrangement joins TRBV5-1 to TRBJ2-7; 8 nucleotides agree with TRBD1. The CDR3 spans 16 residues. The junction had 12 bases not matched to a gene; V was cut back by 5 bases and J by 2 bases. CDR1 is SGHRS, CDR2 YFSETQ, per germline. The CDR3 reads CASRLDVRTGTYEQYF. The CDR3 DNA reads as TGCGCCAGCAGGCTTGATGTCCGGACAGGGACCTACGAGCAGTACTTC.

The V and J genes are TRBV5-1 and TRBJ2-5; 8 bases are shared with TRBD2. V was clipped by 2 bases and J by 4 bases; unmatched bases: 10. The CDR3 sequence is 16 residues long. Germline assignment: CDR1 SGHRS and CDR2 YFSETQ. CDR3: CASSFPSGGLRETQYF. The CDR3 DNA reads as TGCGCCAGCAGCTTTCCGTCGGGGGGGTTGCGAGAGACCCAGTACTTC.

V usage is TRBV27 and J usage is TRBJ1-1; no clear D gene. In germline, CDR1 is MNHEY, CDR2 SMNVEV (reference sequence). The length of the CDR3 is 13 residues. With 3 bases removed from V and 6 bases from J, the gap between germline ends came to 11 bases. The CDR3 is CASSFGPGSEAFF. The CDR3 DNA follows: TGTGCCAGCAGTTTCGGGCCGGGGTCTGAAGCTTTCTTT.

CDR3 region: CASSIQAGHYGYTF. The CDR3 nucleotides read TGTGCCAGCAGTATCCAGGCAGGCCACTATGGCTACACCTTC. J is TRBJ1-2 and V is TRBV28, with D hard to call. The germline CDR1 and CDR2 sequences are MDHEN and SYDVKM. The CDR3 runs to 14 residues. Deletions cut 5 bases from V and 3 bases from J, with 13 bases between.

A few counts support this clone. The CDR3: CASSPPSGLEKSNTGELFF. DNA for the CDR3: TGTGCCAGCAGCCCACCTTCGGGACTTGAAAAATCGAACACCGGGGAGCTGTTTTTT. The V and J genes are TRBV11-3 and TRBJ2-2; D might be TRBD2 (6 bases). CDR1 and CDR2 (germline): SGHNT, YENEEA. The V end was cut by 5 bases, the J end by 0 bases, with 22 bases between. The CDR3 contains 19 residues. The full variable domain, rest sourced from reference TRBV11-3 and TRBJ2-2, is EAGVVQSPRYKIIEKKQPVAFWCNPISGHNTLYWYLQNLGQGPELLIRYENEEAVDDSQLPKDRFSAERLKGVDSTLKIQPAELGDSAVYLCASSPPSGLEKSNTGELFFGEGSRLTVL.

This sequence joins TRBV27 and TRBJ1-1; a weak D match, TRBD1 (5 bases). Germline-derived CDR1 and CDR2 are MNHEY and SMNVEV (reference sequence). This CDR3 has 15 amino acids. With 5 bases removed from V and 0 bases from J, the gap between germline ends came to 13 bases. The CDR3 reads CASSITRGMNTEAFF. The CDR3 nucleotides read TGTGCCAGCAGTATAACCCGGGGGATGAACACTGAAGCTTTCTTT.

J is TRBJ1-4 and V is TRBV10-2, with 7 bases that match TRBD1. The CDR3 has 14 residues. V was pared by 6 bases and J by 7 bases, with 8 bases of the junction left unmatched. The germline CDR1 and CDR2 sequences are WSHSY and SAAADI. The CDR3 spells CASRGTGAGEKLFF. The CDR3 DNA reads TGCGCCAGCAGAGGTACAGGGGCGGGTGAAAAACTGTTTTTT.

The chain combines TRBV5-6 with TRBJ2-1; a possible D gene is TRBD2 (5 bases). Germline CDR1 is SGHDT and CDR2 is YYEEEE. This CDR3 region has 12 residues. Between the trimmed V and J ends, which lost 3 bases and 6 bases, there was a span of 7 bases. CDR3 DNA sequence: TGTGCCAGCAGCTGGGAGAGCAATGAGCAGTTCTTC. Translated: CASSWESNEQFF.

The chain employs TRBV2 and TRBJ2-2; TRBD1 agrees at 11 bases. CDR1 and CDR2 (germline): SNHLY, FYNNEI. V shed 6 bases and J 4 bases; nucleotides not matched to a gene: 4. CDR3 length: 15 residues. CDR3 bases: TGTGCCAGCAGCCGGGACAGGGGGGTCACCGGGGAGCTGTTTTTT. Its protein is CASSRDRGVTGELFF.